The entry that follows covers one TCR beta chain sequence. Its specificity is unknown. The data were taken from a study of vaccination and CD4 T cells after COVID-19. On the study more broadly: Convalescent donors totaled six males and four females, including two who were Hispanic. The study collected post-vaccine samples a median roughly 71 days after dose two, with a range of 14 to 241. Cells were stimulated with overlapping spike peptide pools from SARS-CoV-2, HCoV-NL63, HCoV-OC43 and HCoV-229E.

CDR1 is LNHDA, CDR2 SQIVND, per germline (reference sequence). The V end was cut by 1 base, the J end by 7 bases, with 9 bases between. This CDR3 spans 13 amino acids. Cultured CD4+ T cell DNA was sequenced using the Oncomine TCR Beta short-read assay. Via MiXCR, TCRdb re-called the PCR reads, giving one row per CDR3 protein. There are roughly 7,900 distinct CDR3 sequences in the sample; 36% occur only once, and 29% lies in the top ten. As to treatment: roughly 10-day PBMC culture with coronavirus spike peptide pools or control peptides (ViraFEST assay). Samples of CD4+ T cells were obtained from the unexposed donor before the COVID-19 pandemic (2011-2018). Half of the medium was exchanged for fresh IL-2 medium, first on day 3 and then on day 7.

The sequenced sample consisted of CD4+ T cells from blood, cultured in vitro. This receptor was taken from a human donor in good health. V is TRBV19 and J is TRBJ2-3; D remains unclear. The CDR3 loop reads CASSIGLQNTQYF. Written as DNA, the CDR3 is TGTGCCAGTAGTATAGGGTTACAAAATACGCAGTATTTT.